This T cell receptor (beta chain) comes out of a study of blood T cell repertoires in COVID-19. Whole-study context: COVID-19 samples from acute and convalescent phases originated in the United States, Italy and Spain.

During active infection, Seattle patients enrolled and were then monitored through disease. Per the authors' pipeline: Using reference gene primer amplification, nucleated cell counts were estimated. Using immunoSEQ multiplex PCR, the repertoire was profiled, and TCRdb retains in-frame clones only, with some absent. The V and J calls and clone size come from that table; D and trimming were worked out from the DNA. Of around 250,000 clones detected, around 91% appear once; the ten largest clones hold 2.1%. Trimming removed 8 bases from V and 0 bases from J, with 11 bases in between. CDR3 length equals 14 residues. CDR1 and CDR2 from the germline V gene are KGHSH and LQKENI.

The chain has TRBV18 and TRBJ1-3; possibly TRBD1 for D (6 bases). The clonotype was recovered from a woman aged 55-70 years with COVID-19, enrolled during active disease. The specimen sequenced was peripheral blood. Here the CDR3 reads CASPSQGSGNTIYF. In DNA, the CDR3 is TGTGCCAGCCCGTCACAGGGCTCTGGAAACACCATATATTTT.